This T cell receptor beta chain is from a study of blood T cell repertoires in COVID-19. Overall study context: Sites across the United States, Italy and Spain contributed samples from acute and convalescent COVID-19.

The CDR3 is 14 residues long. The V and J ends lost 4 bases and 10 bases respectively, with 19 bases between them. Germline CDR1 MNHNY, CDR2 SVGAGI (reference sequence). This table comes from immunoSEQ multiplex PCR, and its TCRdb copy is limited to in-frame clones, with some not included. The data hold roughly 60,000 clones, with 88% observed a single time. The sequence came from a man over 45 with active COVID-19. The sample comprised peripheral blood. The chain recombines TRBV6-6 with TRBJ1-1, with a weak D call TRBD1 (5 bases). CDR3 sequence reads: CASSWGDGPFGAFF. The CDR3 nucleotides are TGTGCCAGCAGTTGGGGGGACGGACCCTTTGGAGCTTTCTTT.